The text below deals with one T cell receptor beta chain. This specimen belongs to a study of PD-1 blockade in classical Hodgkin lymphoma. The protocol was immunoSEQ multiplex PCR, while the TCRdb copy is restricted to in-frame clones and leaves out a portion. The data hold some 9,000 clones, with more than 85% observed a single time. Germline V gene data show CDR1 as KGHSH and CDR2 as LQKENI. This CDR3 is 15 amino acids long. V gave up 10 bases and J gave up 3 bases, with 21 bases separating them. Time point indicated: newly diagnosed, previously untreated cHL patient sample. By magnetic negative selection, CD8+ T cells were isolated from the thawed PBMCs.

The sequencing input was CD8+ T cells from blood. This clonotype originated in a human donor with classical Hodgkin lymphoma. The chain carries TRBV18 and TRBJ1-1; D not certain. In nucleotides, the CDR3 is TGTGCCACCAAAAAATTTGAGTCGCCGCACACTGAAGCTTTCTTT. As protein: CATKKFESPHTEAFF.